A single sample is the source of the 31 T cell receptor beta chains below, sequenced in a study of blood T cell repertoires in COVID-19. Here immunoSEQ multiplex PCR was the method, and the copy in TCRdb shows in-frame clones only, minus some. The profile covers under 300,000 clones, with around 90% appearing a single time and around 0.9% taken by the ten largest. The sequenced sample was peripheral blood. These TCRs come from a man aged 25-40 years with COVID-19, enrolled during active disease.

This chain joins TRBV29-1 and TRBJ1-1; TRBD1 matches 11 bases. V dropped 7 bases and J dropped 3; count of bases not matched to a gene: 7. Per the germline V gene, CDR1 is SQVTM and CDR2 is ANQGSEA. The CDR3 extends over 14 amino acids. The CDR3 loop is CSAGQGARDTEAFF. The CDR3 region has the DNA TGCAGCGCCGGACAGGGGGCTAGAGACACTGAAGCTTTCTTT.

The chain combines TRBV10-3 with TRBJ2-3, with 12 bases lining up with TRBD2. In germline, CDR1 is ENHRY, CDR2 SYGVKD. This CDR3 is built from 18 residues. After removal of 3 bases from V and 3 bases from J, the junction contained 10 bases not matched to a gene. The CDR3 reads CAISDYDRLAGVTDTQYF. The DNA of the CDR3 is TGTGCCATCAGTGACTACGACCGACTAGCGGGGGTAACAGATACGCAGTATTTT.

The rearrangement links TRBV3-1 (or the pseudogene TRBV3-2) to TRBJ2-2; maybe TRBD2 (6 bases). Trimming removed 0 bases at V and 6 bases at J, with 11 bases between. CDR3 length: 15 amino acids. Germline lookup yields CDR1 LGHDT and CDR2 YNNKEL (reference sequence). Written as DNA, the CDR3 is TGTGCCAGCAGCCAAGATGACGCGGGGCCCGGGGAGCTGTTTTTT. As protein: CASSQDDAGPGELFF.

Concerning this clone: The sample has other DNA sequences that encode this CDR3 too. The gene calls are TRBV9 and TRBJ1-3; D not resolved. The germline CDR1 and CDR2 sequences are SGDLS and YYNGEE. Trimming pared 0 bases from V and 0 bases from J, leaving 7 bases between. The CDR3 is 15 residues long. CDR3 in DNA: TGTGCCAGCAGCGTAGGCGGGCTCTCTGGAAACACCATATATTTT. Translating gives CASSVGGLSGNTIYF.

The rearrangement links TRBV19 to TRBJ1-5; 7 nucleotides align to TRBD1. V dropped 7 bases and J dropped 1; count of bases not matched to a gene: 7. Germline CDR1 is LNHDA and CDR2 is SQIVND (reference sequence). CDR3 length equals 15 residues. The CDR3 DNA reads TGTGCCAGTAAACCGACAGGGAAAAGCAATCAGCCCCAGCATTTT. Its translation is CASKPTGKSNQPQHF.

The CDR3 DNA is TGTGCCAGTAATCCCACAAGCACAGATACGCAGTATTTT. This translates into CASNPTSTDTQYF. The V call is TRBV19, the J call TRBJ2-3, with unresolved D. Germline V gene data show CDR1 as LNHDA and CDR2 as SQIVND (reference sequence). This CDR3 has 13 amino acids. V dropped 7 bases and J dropped 0 bases, with 8 bases sitting between them.

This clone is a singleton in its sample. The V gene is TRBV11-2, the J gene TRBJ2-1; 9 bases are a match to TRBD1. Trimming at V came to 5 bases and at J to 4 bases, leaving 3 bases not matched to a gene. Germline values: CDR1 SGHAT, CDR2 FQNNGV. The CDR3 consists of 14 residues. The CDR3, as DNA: TGTGCCAGCAGCCGGGACAGGGCGTACAATGAGCAGTTCTTC. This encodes CASSRDRAYNEQFF.

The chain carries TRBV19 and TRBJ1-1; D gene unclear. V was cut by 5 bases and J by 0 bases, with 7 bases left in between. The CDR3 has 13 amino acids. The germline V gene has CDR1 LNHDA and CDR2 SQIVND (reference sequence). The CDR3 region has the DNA TGTGCCAGTAGTTTTACTATGAACACTGAAGCTTTCTTT. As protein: CASSFTMNTEAFF.

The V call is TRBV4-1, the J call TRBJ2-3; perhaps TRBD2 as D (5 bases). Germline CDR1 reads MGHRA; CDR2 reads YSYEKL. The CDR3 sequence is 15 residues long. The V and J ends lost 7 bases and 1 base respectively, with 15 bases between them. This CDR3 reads CASTTLGLGTDTQYF. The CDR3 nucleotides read TGCGCCAGCACCACTCTCGGACTCGGCACAGATACGCAGTATTTT.

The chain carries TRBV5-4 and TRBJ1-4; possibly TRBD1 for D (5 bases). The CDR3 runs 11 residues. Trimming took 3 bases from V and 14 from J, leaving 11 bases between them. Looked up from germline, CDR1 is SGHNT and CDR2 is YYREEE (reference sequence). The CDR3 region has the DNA TGTGCCAGCAGCTCTGGACAAGGGCTGTTTTTT. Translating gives CASSSGQGLFF. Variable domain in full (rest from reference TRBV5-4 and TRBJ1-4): ETGVTQSPTHLIKTRGQQVTLRCSSQSGHNTVSWYQQALGQGPQFIFQYYREEENGRGNFPPRFSGLQFPNYSSELNVNALELDDSALYLCASSSGQGLFFGSGTQLSVL.

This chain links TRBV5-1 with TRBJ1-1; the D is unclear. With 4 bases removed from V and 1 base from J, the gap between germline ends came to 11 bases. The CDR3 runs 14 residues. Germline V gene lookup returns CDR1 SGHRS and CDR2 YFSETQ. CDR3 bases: TGCGCCAGCAGCCCCGGGTCAGAGAACACTGAAGCTTTCTTT. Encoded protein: CASSPGSENTEAFF.

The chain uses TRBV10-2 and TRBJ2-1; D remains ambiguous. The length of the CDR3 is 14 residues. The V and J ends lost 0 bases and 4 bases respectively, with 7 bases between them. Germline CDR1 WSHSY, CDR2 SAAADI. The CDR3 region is CASSESGRYNEQFF. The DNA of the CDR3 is TGCGCCAGCAGTGAGTCGGGCAGATACAATGAGCAGTTCTTC.

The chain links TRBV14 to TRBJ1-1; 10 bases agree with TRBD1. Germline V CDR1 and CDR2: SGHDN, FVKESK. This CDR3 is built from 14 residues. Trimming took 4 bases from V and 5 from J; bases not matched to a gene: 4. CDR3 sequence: CASSLGQGLTEAFF. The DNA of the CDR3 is TGTGCCAGCAGCCTGGGACAGGGGCTAACTGAAGCTTTCTTT.

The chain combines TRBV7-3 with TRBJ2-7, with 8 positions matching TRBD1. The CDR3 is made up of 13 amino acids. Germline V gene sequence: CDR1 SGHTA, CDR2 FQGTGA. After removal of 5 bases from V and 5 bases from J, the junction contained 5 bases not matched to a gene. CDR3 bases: TGTGCCAGCAGCATTGGACAGGGAAACGAGCAGTACTTC. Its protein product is CASSIGQGNEQYF.

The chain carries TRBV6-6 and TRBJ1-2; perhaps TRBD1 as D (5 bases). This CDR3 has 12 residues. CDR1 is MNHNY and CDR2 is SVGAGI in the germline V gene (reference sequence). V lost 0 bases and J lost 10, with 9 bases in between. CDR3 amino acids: CASSYSGGVYTF. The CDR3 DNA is TGTGCCAGCAGTTACTCGGGGGGTGTCTACACCTTC.

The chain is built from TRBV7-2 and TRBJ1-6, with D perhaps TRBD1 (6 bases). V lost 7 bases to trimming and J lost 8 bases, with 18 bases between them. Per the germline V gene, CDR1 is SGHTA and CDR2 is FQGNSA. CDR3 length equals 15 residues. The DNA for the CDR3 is TGTGCCAGCAACTCCCCCTGGGACAAGTATTCACCCCTCCACTTT. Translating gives CASNSPWDKYSPLHF. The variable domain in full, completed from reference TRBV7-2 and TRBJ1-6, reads GAGVSQSPSNKVTEKGKDVELRCDPISGHTALYWYRQSLGQGLEFLIYFQGNSAPDKSGLPSDRFSAERTGGSVSTLTIQRTQQEDSAVYLCASNSPWDKYSPLHFGNGTRLTVT.

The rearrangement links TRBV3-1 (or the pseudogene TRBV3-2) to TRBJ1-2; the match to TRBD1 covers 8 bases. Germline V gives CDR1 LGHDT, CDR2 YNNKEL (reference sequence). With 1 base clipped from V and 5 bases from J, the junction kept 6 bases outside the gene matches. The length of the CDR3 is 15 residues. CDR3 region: CASSQVSGGDYGYTF. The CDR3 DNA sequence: TGTGCCAGCAGCCAAGTGTCAGGGGGCGATTATGGCTACACCTTC.

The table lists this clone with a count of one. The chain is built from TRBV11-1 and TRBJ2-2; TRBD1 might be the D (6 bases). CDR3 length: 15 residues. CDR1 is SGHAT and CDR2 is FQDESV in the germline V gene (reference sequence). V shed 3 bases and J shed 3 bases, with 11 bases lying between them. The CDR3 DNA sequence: TGTGCCAGCAGCTTGGGCACAGGGTACACCGGGGAGCTGTTTTTT. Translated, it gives CASSLGTGYTGELFF.

In nucleotides, the CDR3 is TGTGCCAGCAGCCAGTGGCCCAAAAACATTCAGTACTTC. Its protein is CASSQWPKNIQYF. The chain uses TRBV6-5 and TRBJ2-4; D not certain. There are 13 residues in the CDR3. V lost 6 bases and J 2 bases, leaving 8 bases between the germline ends. Germline CDR1 is MNHEY and CDR2 is SVGAGI.

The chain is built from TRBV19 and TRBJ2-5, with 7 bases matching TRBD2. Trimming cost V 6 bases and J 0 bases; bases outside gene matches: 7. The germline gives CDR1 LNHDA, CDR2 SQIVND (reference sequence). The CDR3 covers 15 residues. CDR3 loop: CASRKSGVHQETQYF. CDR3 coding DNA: TGTGCCAGTAGAAAAAGCGGGGTCCACCAAGAGACCCAGTACTTC.

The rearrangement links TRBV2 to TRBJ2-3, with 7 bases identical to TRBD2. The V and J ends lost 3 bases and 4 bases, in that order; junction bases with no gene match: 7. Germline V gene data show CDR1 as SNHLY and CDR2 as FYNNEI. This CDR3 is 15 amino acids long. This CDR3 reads CASSDPGGRADTQYF. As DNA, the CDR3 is TGTGCCAGCAGTGATCCGGGAGGTCGTGCAGATACGCAGTATTTT.

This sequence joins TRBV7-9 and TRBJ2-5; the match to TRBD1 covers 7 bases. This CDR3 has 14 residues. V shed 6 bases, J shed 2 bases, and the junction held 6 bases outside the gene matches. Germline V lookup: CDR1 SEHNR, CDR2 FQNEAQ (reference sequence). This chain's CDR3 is CASSSGGQQETQYF. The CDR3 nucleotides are TGTGCCAGCAGTTCAGGGGGACAGCAAGAGACCCAGTACTTC.

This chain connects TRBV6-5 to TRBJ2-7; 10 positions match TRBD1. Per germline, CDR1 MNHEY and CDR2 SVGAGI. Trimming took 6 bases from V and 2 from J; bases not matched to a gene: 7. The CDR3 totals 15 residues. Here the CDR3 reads CASRLGQGLTYEQYF. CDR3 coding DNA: TGTGCCAGCAGGCTGGGACAGGGGCTTACCTACGAGCAGTACTTC.

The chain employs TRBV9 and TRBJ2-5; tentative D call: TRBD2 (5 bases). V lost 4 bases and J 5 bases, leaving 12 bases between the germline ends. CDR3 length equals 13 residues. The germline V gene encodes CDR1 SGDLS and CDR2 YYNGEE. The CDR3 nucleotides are TGTGCCAGCAGCCCTTCCCCGGGGGAGACCCAGTACTTC. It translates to CASSPSPGETQYF. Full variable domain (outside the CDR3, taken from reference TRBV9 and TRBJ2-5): DSGVTQTPKHLITATGQRVTLRCSPRSGDLSVYWYQQSLDQGLQFLIQYYNGEERAKGNILERFSAQQFPDLHSELNLSSLELGDSALYFCASSPSPGETQYFGPGTRLLVL.

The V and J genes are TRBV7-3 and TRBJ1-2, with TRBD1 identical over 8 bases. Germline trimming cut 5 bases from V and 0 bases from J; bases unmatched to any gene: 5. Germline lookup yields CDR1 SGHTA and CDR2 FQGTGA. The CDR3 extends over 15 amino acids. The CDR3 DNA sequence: TGTGCCAGCAGCGCACAGGGGGGAGCTAACTATGGCTACACCTTC. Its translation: CASSAQGGANYGYTF.

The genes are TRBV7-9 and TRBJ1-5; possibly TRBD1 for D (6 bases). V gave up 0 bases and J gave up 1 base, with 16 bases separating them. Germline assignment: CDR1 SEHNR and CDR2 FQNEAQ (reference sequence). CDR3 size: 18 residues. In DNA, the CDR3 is TGTGCCAGCAGCTTAGCACCCTGGGGGGGCAAAAGCAATCAGCCCCAGCATTTT. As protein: CASSLAPWGGKSNQPQHF.

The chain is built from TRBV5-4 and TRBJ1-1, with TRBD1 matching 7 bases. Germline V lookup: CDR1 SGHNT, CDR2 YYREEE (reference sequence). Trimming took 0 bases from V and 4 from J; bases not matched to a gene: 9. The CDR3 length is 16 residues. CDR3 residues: CASSLGQGVLGTEAFF. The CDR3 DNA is TGTGCCAGCAGCTTGGGGCAGGGGGTGTTGGGCACTGAAGCTTTCTTT.

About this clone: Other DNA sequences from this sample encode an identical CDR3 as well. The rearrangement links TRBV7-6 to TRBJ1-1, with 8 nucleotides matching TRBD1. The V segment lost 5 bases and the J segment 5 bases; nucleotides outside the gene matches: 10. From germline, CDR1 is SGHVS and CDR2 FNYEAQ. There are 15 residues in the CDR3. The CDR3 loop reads CASSPRQGSRTEAFF. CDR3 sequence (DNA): TGTGCCAGCAGCCCACGACAGGGGTCCAGGACTGAAGCTTTCTTT.

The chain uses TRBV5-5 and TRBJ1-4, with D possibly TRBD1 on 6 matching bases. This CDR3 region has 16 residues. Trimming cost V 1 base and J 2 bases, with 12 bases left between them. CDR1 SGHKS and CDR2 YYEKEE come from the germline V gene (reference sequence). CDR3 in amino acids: CASSLTGYFTNEKLFF. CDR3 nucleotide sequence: TGTGCCAGCAGCTTGACAGGGTATTTCACTAATGAAAAACTGTTTTTT.

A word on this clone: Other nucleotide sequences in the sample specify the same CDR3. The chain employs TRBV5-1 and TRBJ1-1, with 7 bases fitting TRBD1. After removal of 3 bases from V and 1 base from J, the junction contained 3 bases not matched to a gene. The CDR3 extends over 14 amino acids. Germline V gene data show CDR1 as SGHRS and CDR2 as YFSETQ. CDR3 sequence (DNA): TGCGCCAGCAGCTCGGGGACAGAGAACACTGAAGCTTTCTTT. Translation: CASSSGTENTEAFF.

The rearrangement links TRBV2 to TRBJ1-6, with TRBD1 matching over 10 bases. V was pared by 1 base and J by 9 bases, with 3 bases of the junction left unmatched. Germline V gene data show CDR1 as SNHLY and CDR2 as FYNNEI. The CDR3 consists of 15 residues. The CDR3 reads CASSEEGQGSSPLHF. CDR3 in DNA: TGTGCCAGCAGTGAAGAGGGACAGGGGTCTTCACCCCTCCACTTT.